This TCR beta chain is drawn from a study of CD8+CD57+ T cells in acquired aplastic anemia. It was genomic DNA that served as the template for profiling TCR beta VDJ and CDR3. One entry per CDR3 protein results from TCRdb running MiXCR on the reads. This sample has 400,000 to 500,000 distinct CDR3 sequences, with under 80% found just once. Germline V lookup: CDR1 GTSNPN, CDR2 SVGIG (reference sequence). Trimming removed 2 bases from V and 6 bases from J, with 17 bases in between. This CDR3 has 14 residues. This clonotype was found many times. V is TRBV30 and J is TRBJ2-7, with D tentatively TRBD1 (7 bases). The sequenced material came from sorted CD4+, CD8+, or CD8+CD57+ T cells (not recorded which) from PBMCs. The receptor's source is a human donor in good health, serving as a control. CDR3 bases: TGTGCCTGGAGTTATTGGGGGGACAGTTCCGAGCAGTACTTC. Amino acids: CAWSYWGDSSEQYF.